The 20 T cell receptor beta chains in this list originate from one sample, sequenced in a study of T cell changes during pregnancy in multiple sclerosis. TCRdb keeps only in-frame clones here, not all; method: immunoSEQ multiplex PCR. The top ten clones hold less than 0.7% of a sample with roughly 40,000 clones, around nine tenths of them seen once. This sample comprised CD4+ T cells from peripheral blood mononuclear cells, obtained in the first trimester of pregnancy. These receptors all come from a female donor with multiple sclerosis, enrolled in a pregnancy study.

The chain couples TRBV7-6 to TRBJ2-1, with 10 bases aligning to TRBD1. Per germline, CDR1 SGHVS and CDR2 FNYEAQ. The length of the CDR3 is 15 residues. J was trimmed by 7 bases and V by 5 bases; bases with no gene match: 8. CDR3 region: CASSPFGQGVNEQFF. CDR3 in DNA: TGTGCCAGCAGCCCCTTCGGACAGGGGGTGAATGAGCAGTTCTTC.

The chain employs TRBV9 and TRBJ2-5, with D possibly TRBD2 on 6 matching bases. Germline V CDR1 and CDR2: SGDLS, YYNGEE. The CDR3 loop spans 14 amino acids. The V gene lost 3 bases and the J gene lost 2 bases, with 11 bases spanning the gap. As DNA, the CDR3 is TGTGCCAGCAGCGGGACTACTTATCAAGAGACCCAGTACTTC. It encodes CASSGTTYQETQYF.

CDR3 in amino acids: CASDRGTDTQYF. The CDR3 DNA sequence: TGTGCCAGCGACCGGGGCACAGATACGCAGTATTTT. The rearrangement joins TRBV7-9 to TRBJ2-3; no firm D call. CDR1 and CDR2 from the germline V gene are SEHNR and FQNEAQ (reference sequence). CDR3 length: 12 residues. The V end was cut by 8 bases, the J end by 1 base, with 7 bases between.

A single count supports this clone. The V and J genes are TRBV27 and TRBJ1-1; 9 bases match TRBD1. In germline, CDR1 is MNHEY, CDR2 SMNVEV (reference sequence). The junction had 8 bases not matched to a gene; V was cut back by 3 bases and J by 0 bases. This CDR3 comprises 17 residues. The CDR3, as DNA: TGTGCCAGCAGTTTCCTCACCGGGACAGGGATGAACACTGAAGCTTTCTTT. It encodes CASSFLTGTGMNTEAFF.

This clone was picked up one time. The sample carries other DNA sequences with the same CDR3. The chain combines TRBV2 with TRBJ2-3, with TRBD2 matching 7 bases. V lost 7 bases and J lost 1; bases outside the gene matches: 5. Germline CDR1 SNHLY, CDR2 FYNNEI. The CDR3 length is 14 residues. The CDR3 DNA reads TGTGCCAGCAAGGGAGGGGCCCGCACAGATACGCAGTATTTT. Protein: CASKGGARTDTQYF.

This clone was recorded once. The chain combines TRBV30 with TRBJ1-4; tentative D call: TRBD1 (5 bases). The CDR3 consists of 15 residues. Trimming left V 2 bases short and J 3 bases short, with 13 bases between. In germline, CDR1 is GTSNPN, CDR2 SVGIG (reference sequence). In DNA, the CDR3 is TGTGCCTGGAGTCCCGACAGAAAACCTAATGAAAAACTGTTTTTT. Its translation: CAWSPDRKPNEKLFF.

V usage is TRBV19 and J usage is TRBJ1-1, with D hard to call. Germline V gives CDR1 LNHDA, CDR2 SQIVND (reference sequence). Trimming cost V 3 bases and J 4 bases, with 21 bases left between them. The CDR3 runs to 17 residues. Written as DNA, the CDR3 is TGTGCCAGTAGTATCCAGCTGGACGGACTCATGGGCACTGAAGCTTTCTTT. Its translation is CASSIQLDGLMGTEAFF.

The rearrangement uses TRBV10-1 and TRBJ2-5; 12 bases are a match to TRBD1. The length of the CDR3 is 17 residues. Germline CDR1 WNHNN, CDR2 SYGVQD (reference sequence). Trimming removed 1 base from V and 5 bases from J; junction bases left unmatched: 8. CDR3 protein: CASSELVGTGGQETQYF. The DNA of the CDR3 is TGCGCCAGCAGTGAGTTGGTCGGGACAGGGGGCCAGGAGACCCAGTACTTC.

The gene calls are TRBV11-2 and TRBJ2-7, with 9 positions matching TRBD2. J lost 4 bases, V lost 0 bases, and 10 bases had no gene match. This CDR3 comprises 17 residues. Germline V gives CDR1 SGHAT, CDR2 FQNNGV. The CDR3 DNA sequence: TGTGCCAGCAGCTTAGATGCGGGGGGGGGTGCGGTGTACGAGCAGTACTTC. This translates into CASSLDAGGGAVYEQYF. Variable domain in full (rest from reference TRBV11-2 and TRBJ2-7): EAGVAQSPRYKIIEKRQSVAFWCNPISGHATLYWYQQILGQGPKLLIQFQNNGVVDDSQLPKDRFSAERLKGVDSTLKIQPAKLEDSAVYLCASSLDAGGGAVYEQYFGPGTRLTVT.

The chain couples TRBV7-7 to TRBJ1-2, with 9 bases matching TRBD1. V shed 5 bases, J shed 6 bases, and the junction held 7 bases outside the gene matches. The CDR3 runs 14 residues. Germline assignment: CDR1 SSHAT and CDR2 FNYEAQ (reference sequence). The CDR3 bases are TGTGCCAGCAGCCCCGGGACAGGGAGAAATGGCTACACCTTC. It specifies CASSPGTGRNGYTF.

The rearrangement joins TRBV2 to TRBJ1-1, with D unresolved. Germline CDR1 and CDR2: SNHLY and FYNNEI. The CDR3 sequence is 15 residues long. Trimming left V 5 bases short and J 3 bases short, with 16 bases between. The CDR3 is CASSWEALWDTEAFF. In DNA, the CDR3 is TGTGCCAGCAGTTGGGAGGCTCTCTGGGACACTGAAGCTTTCTTT.

This chain uses TRBV27 with TRBJ1-2; D uncertain. Germline assignment: CDR1 MNHEY and CDR2 SMNVEV (reference sequence). This CDR3 region has 14 residues. The V end lost 5 bases, the J end lost 4 bases, and 14 bases lay between the germline ends. The CDR3 bases are TGTGCCAGCAGTAAGACTACGTTTAGCTATGGCTACACCTTC. Residues: CASSKTTFSYGYTF.

The V and J genes are TRBV4-1 and TRBJ1-5; possible D gene TRBD1, 5 bases. Trimming pared 2 bases from V and 7 bases from J, leaving 15 bases between. Germline lookup yields CDR1 MGHRA and CDR2 YSYEKL. The CDR3 is made up of 15 amino acids. In DNA, the CDR3 is TGCGCCAGCAGCCAAACCCCCAGGGAGGAACAGCCCCAGCATTTT. The encoded protein is CASSQTPREEQPQHF.

The chain links TRBV19 to TRBJ1-5; 8 nucleotides match TRBD1. The CDR3 has 19 amino acids. Germline loops: CDR1 LNHDA, CDR2 SQIVND (reference sequence). With V trimmed by 1 base and J by 0 bases, 11 bases remained unmatched. CDR3: CASSIVPGGQALSNQPQHF. The DNA of the CDR3 is TGTGCCAGTAGTATAGTCCCCGGGGGACAGGCCCTTAGCAATCAGCCCCAGCATTTT.

This clone was picked up a small number of times. This chain links TRBV19 with TRBJ1-1; no definite D call. Per germline, CDR1 LNHDA and CDR2 SQIVND (reference sequence). The CDR3 totals 15 residues. Trimming took 5 bases from V and 1 from J, leaving 14 bases between them. The CDR3 nucleotides are TGTGCCAGTAGTGCCCTGACTCTCCCGAACACTGAAGCTTTCTTT. Protein: CASSALTLPNTEAFF. Using reference TRBV19 and TRBJ1-1 for the parts outside the CDR3, the full variable domain is DGGITQSPKYLFRKEGQNVTLSCEQNLNHDAMYWYRQDPGQGLRLIYYSQIVNDFQKGDIAEGYSVSREKKESFPLTVTSAQKNPTAFYLCASSALTLPNTEAFFGQGTRLTVV.

This chain connects TRBV28 to TRBJ2-7, with 9 bases lining up with TRBD1. The CDR3 totals 14 residues. Germline V lookup: CDR1 MDHEN, CDR2 SYDVKM. The J segment lost 2 bases and the V segment lost 3 bases, leaving 2 bases of the junction unmatched. CDR3 sequence reads: CASSFGTGTYEQYF. CDR3 DNA sequence: TGTGCCAGCAGTTTTGGGACAGGGACCTACGAGCAGTACTTC.

The chain joins TRBV27 to TRBJ1-2, with D uncertain. The CDR3 is made up of 15 amino acids. Germline CDR1 MNHEY, CDR2 SMNVEV (reference sequence). V was cut by 6 bases and J by 5 bases, with 19 bases left in between. The CDR3 nucleotides read TGTGCCAGCAGCAAAGGTTGGGCGGAGGCATATGGCTACACCTTC. This sequence encodes CASSKGWAEAYGYTF.

The V call is TRBV28, the J call TRBJ1-1; perhaps TRBD1 as D (6 bases). CDR1 MDHEN and CDR2 SYDVKM come from the germline V gene. The CDR3 consists of 16 residues. Trimming shortened V by 1 base and J by 0 bases, and 12 bases separated the two germline ends. As DNA, the CDR3 is TGTGCCAGCAGTTTATACGGGGGGCAAGTGAACACTGAAGCTTTCTTT. This codes for CASSLYGGQVNTEAFF. The full variable domain, in which reference TRBV28 and TRBJ1-1 provide the parts outside the CDR3, is DVKVTQSSRYLVKRTGEKVFLECVQDMDHENMFWYRQDPGLGLRLIYFSYDVKMKEKGDIPEGYSVSREKKERFSLILESASTNQTSMYLCASSLYGGQVNTEAFFGQGTRLTVV.

The rearrangement joins TRBV6-6 to TRBJ1-2; TRBD1 matches 7 bases. Germline V lookup: CDR1 MNHNY, CDR2 SVGAGI (reference sequence). The CDR3 consists of 14 residues. V lost 7 bases, J lost 7 bases, and 12 bases stayed unmatched. The CDR3 DNA reads TGTGCCAGCACCGCACAGGGGTTCAAGGGTGGCTACACCTTC. Protein: CASTAQGFKGGYTF.

This clone appeared a single time. This chain uses TRBV18 with TRBJ2-1; D may be TRBD1 (6 bases). Germline CDR1 reads KGHSH; CDR2 reads LQKENI. V lost 7 bases and J 0 bases, leaving 16 bases between the germline ends. The CDR3 is 16 amino acids. The CDR3, as DNA: TGTGCCAGCTTTTCTTACTCCAGGGGCTCCTACAATGAGCAGTTCTTC. It encodes CASFSYSRGSYNEQFF.